Presented here are 21 T cell receptor beta chains from one specimen sequenced in a study of T-cell reconstitution after alpha-beta-depleted transplantation in children. Unique molecular identifiers were used in preparing the TCRbeta library. TCRdb re-analysed the PCR reads in MiXCR, keeping a single row per CDR3 protein. The data show around 300,000 distinct CDR3 sequences, approximately 10% seen once. This specimen consisted of peripheral blood, obtained 180 days after TCRalphabeta/CD19-depleted stem cell transplant. The origin of the receptors is a male patient aged 2 to 9 who had a stem cell transplant for chronic granulomatous disease, so the T cells may come from the graft donor.

The chain recombines TRBV3-1 with TRBJ1-3; no clear D. This CDR3 contains 17 residues. Germline V gene sequence: CDR1 LGHDT, CDR2 YNNKEL (reference sequence). The germline V and J ends were trimmed by 4 bases and 1 base, with 17 bases remaining between them. Here the CDR3 DNA reads TGTGCCAGCAGCCTCGGGTCCGCTAGGGTGTCTGGAAACACCATATATTTT. Its protein is CASSLGSARVSGNTIYF.

This clonotype was counted ten times or more. The CDR3 bases are TGTGCCATCAGTGAAGGGGGCACCGGGGAGCTGTTTTTT. Translated: CAISEGGTGELFF. V and J are TRBV10-3 and TRBJ2-2, with a possible D match to TRBD1 (6 bases). Trimming took 3 bases from V and 4 from J, leaving 6 bases between them. CDR3 length equals 13 residues. The germline V gene encodes CDR1 ENHRY and CDR2 SYGVKD.

The rearrangement joins TRBV27 to TRBJ2-3; TRBD2 matches at 7 bases. The V gene's germline CDR1 is MNHEY and CDR2 SMNVEV (reference sequence). This CDR3 has 15 residues. Unmatched junction bases numbered 6, after V lost 5 bases and J lost 1 base. Here the CDR3 DNA reads TGTGCCAGCAGTGCCCCTAGCGGTGGCACAGATACGCAGTATTTT. Amino acid sequence: CASSAPSGGTDTQYF.

This clonotype came up many times. V is TRBV29-1 and J is TRBJ2-3, with TRBD1 identical over 8 bases. Germline assignment: CDR1 SQVTM and CDR2 ANQGSEA. The CDR3 is 15 residues long. After removal of 8 bases from V and 2 bases from J, the junction contained 12 bases not matched to a gene. CDR3: CSSGLTGDPTDTQYF. CDR3 nucleotides: TGCAGCTCTGGCCTGACAGGGGACCCCACAGATACGCAGTATTTT.

This clonotype was recorded many times. V usage is TRBV11-2 and J usage is TRBJ2-1; 7 positions match TRBD2. Germline lookup yields CDR1 SGHAT and CDR2 FQNNGV. With V trimmed by 1 base and J by 4 bases, 4 bases remained unmatched. This CDR3 contains 15 residues. The CDR3 nucleotides read TGTGCCAGCAGCTTAGTACTAGCGCGTTACAATGAGCAGTTCTTC. It codes for CASSLVLARYNEQFF. Based on the CDR3 plus reference TRBV11-2 and TRBJ2-1, the full variable domain is EAGVAQSPRYKIIEKRQSVAFWCNPISGHATLYWYQQILGQGPKLLIQFQNNGVVDDSQLPKDRFSAERLKGVDSTLKIQPAKLEDSAVYLCASSLVLARYNEQFFGPGTRLTVL.

This clonotype was counted at least ten times. The chain employs TRBV4-3 and TRBJ2-7; maybe TRBD1 (5 bases). The CDR3 is 16 residues long. Trimming stripped 0 bases from V and 2 bases from J, with 14 bases between. Germline lookup yields CDR1 LGHNA and CDR2 YSLEER. This chain's CDR3 is CASSQDPQGGPYEQYF. As DNA, the CDR3 is TGCGCCAGCAGCCAAGACCCTCAGGGCGGACCCTACGAGCAGTACTTC.

V and J are TRBV5-4 and TRBJ2-5; maybe TRBD2 (6 bases). The CDR3 totals 16 residues. V was trimmed by 2 bases and J by 1 base, leaving 15 bases between them. In germline, CDR1 is SGHNT, CDR2 YYREEE (reference sequence). The CDR3, as DNA: TGTGCCAGCAGCTTTTGGGGAGCTAGCGCCCAAGAGACCCAGTACTTC. This sequence encodes CASSFWGASAQETQYF.

This chain uses TRBV27 with TRBJ2-5, with D hard to call. Germline loops: CDR1 MNHEY, CDR2 SMNVEV (reference sequence). Deletions cut 3 bases from V and 5 bases from J, with 13 bases between. The CDR3 length is 14 residues. The CDR3 protein is CASSLGYRVETQYF. In nucleotides, the CDR3 is TGTGCCAGCAGTTTGGGGTATAGAGTGGAGACCCAGTACTTC.

The table lists this clonotype with many counts. The rearrangement links TRBV28 to TRBJ2-1; D not resolved. CDR3 length: 12 amino acids. In germline, CDR1 is MDHEN, CDR2 SYDVKM. Trimming cost V 6 bases and J 8 bases, with 11 bases left between them. CDR3 bases: TGTGCCAGCAGCCTTTTACGGTATGAGCAGTTCTTC. Protein sequence: CASSLLRYEQFF.

This clonotype has a count of ten or more. CDR3 sequence reads: CSARGSGSGDRNEQFF. The CDR3 DNA reads as TGCAGTGCTAGAGGCTCGGGTAGCGGGGACAGAAATGAGCAGTTCTTC. The J gene is TRBJ2-1, the V gene TRBV20-1, with D possibly being TRBD2 (8 bases). The germline CDR1 and CDR2 sequences are DFQATT and SNEGSKA (reference sequence). The CDR3 is 16 amino acids. V lost 1 base and J lost 7, with 20 bases in between.

This clonotype was seen ten or more times. The chain joins TRBV28 to TRBJ2-5, with D possibly being TRBD2 (7 bases). This CDR3 spans 13 amino acids. Germline lookup yields CDR1 MDHEN and CDR2 SYDVKM. V was trimmed by 8 bases and J by 4 bases, leaving 14 bases between them. The CDR3 bases are TGTGCCAGCGTTGAGGGGGGGGCAGAGACCCAGTACTTC. Translation: CASVEGGAETQYF.

This clonotype was seen repeatedly, ten times or more. The chain carries TRBV12-3 or TRBV12-4 and TRBJ1-1, with TRBD1 matching 10 bases. V was pared by 3 bases and J by 1 base, with 8 bases of the junction left unmatched. This CDR3 contains 17 residues. The CDR3 region has the DNA TGTGCCAGCAGTTTTGGGGACAGGGGTGGAGGGAACACTGAAGCTTTCTTT. Translated: CASSFGDRGGGNTEAFF.

In this sample, this clonotype turned up many times. CDR3 coding DNA: TGCGCCAGCAGCCAAGGAGGGGACCGTGCCGTCCTGACTTTC. This sequence encodes CASSQGGDRAVLTF. V gene TRBV4-3 combines with J gene TRBJ2-6; D could derive from TRBD1 or TRBD2 (5 bases each). CDR1 LGHNA and CDR2 YSLEER come from the germline V gene. This CDR3 is built from 14 residues. Trimming pared 1 base from V and 12 bases from J, leaving 13 bases between.

In its sample, this clonotype was seen many times. The V call is TRBV7-6, the J call TRBJ2-3, with D perhaps matching TRBD1 (7 bases). Germline loops: CDR1 SGHVS, CDR2 FNYEAQ. The V end was cut by 1 base, the J end by 3 bases, with 14 bases between. CDR3 size: 16 residues. CDR3 nucleotide sequence: TGTGCCAGCAGCTTAGGGCAGGGGGGTTTGACAGATACGCAGTATTTT. Translation gives CASSLGQGGLTDTQYF.

This clonotype has a count of ten or more. CDR3 region: CASSLARATYEQYF. As DNA, the CDR3 is TGTGCCAGCTCACTTGCCAGGGCCACCTACGAGCAGTACTTC. The chain links TRBV18 to TRBJ2-7; a possible D gene is TRBD1 (5 bases). Trimming pared 4 bases from V and 2 bases from J, leaving 12 bases between. The CDR3 runs 14 residues. The germline V gene has CDR1 KGHSH and CDR2 LQKENI.

This clonotype was seen many times. The chain has TRBV28 and TRBJ2-1, with 9 bases lining up with TRBD1. The CDR3 loop spans 15 amino acids. With V trimmed by 5 bases and J by 9 bases, 11 bases remained unmatched. CDR1 MDHEN and CDR2 SYDVKM come from the germline V gene. The CDR3 protein is CASSTPGTGHGEQFF. DNA for the CDR3: TGTGCCAGCAGTACCCCCGGGACAGGGCATGGTGAGCAGTTCTTC.

In this sample, this clonotype turned up many times. The rearrangement uses TRBV7-2 and TRBJ1-2, with 8 nucleotides matching TRBD1. This CDR3 spans 14 amino acids. V lost 4 bases and J lost 0; bases outside the gene matches: 1. Germline-derived CDR1 and CDR2 are SGHTA and FQGNSA. The CDR3 region is CASSSDRANYGYTF. CDR3 bases: TGTGCCAGCAGCTCGGACAGGGCTAACTATGGCTACACCTTC.

This clonotype was recorded many times. V usage is TRBV28 and J usage is TRBJ1-4; the D is unclear. Trimming took off 5 bases at V and 8 bases at J, with 12 bases between the two ends. The CDR3 runs 13 residues. Germline CDR1 MDHEN, CDR2 SYDVKM. The CDR3, as DNA: TGTGCCAGCAGTCCCTCTTTATTCGAAAAACTGTTTTTT. Residues: CASSPSLFEKLFF.

This clonotype occurred a few times. The J gene is TRBJ2-5, the V gene TRBV15; 8 bases match TRBD2. Germline V gene sequence: CDR1 LNHNV, CDR2 YYDKDF (reference sequence). This CDR3 spans 14 amino acids. V shed 5 bases, J shed 5 bases, and the junction held 7 bases outside the gene matches. CDR3 DNA: TGTGCCACCAGCGACGGGACTAGTGAGGAGACCCAGTACTTC. Its protein is CATSDGTSEETQYF. Together with reference TRBV15 and TRBJ2-5, the CDR3 gives the full variable domain: DAMVIQNPRYQVTQFGKPVTLSCSQTLNHNVMYWYQQKSSQAPKLLFHYYDKDFNNEADTPDNFQSRRPNTSFCFLDIRSPGLGDTAMYLCATSDGTSEETQYFGPGTRLLVL.

This clonotype was seen repeatedly, ten times or more. The CDR3 DNA sequence: TGCGCCAGCAGCTTGGAGACTAGCCACATAGATACGCAGTATTTT. Its translation is CASSLETSHIDTQYF. The V gene is TRBV5-1, the J gene TRBJ2-3; 7 nucleotides agree with TRBD2. V lost 0 bases to trimming and J lost 5 bases; unmatched junction nucleotides: 6. Germline V gene sequence: CDR1 SGHRS, CDR2 YFSETQ. This CDR3 region has 15 residues.

Comment on this clonotype: A read error may be the cause here, since a much bigger clone is one base away. The chain carries TRBV27 and TRBJ2-7; possibly TRBD2 for D (7 bases). Germline V gene lookup returns CDR1 MNHEY and CDR2 SMNVEV (reference sequence). The CDR3 consists of 13 residues. CDR3 nucleotide sequence: TGTGGCAGCAGTTTAGGGGGGGTGGACGAGCAGTACTTC. Translated, it gives CGSSLGGVDEQYF.